A selection of T cell receptor beta chains follows, all from one sample in a study of T cell responses to AZD1222 COVID-19 vaccine. Produced via immunoSEQ multiplex PCR; TCRdb's table is partial and in-frame only. The profile shows 110,000 or so clones, approximately 89% of them singletons. This specimen was peripheral blood, taken 28 days after the second AZD1222 dose. The receptor source for this set is an adult who received the AZD1222 COVID-19 vaccine. CDR3s leave out the opening cysteine and the closing phenylalanine or tryptophan. The D gene is left open where the match is weak.

TRBV4-1	NA	TRBJ2-3	ASSQVGFGADTQY
TRBV6-1	NA	TRBJ2-3	ASSEGRRGHTDTQY
TRBV6-5	NA	TRBJ2-7	ASSNPSEQY
TRBV3-1/TRBV3-2	NA	TRBJ2-3	ASSQSDGLTDTQY
TRBV3-1/TRBV3-2	NA	TRBJ2-5	ASSQSQGLRETQY
TRBV24-1	NA	TRBJ2-2	ATSDRSTGELF
TRBV11-2	NA	TRBJ2-7	ASSLLAVYEQY
TRBV6-2/TRBV6-3	TRBD2	TRBJ2-5	ASSLSGRYQETQY
TRBV7-2	NA	TRBJ1-1	ASSLYGNTEAF
TRBV7-2	TRBD1	TRBJ1-2	ASSFTQGVGNGYT
TRBV6-5	NA	TRBJ1-1	ASSYSGVRDTEAF
TRBV27	NA	TRBJ2-7	ASSLSGFGASEQY
TRBV5-1	TRBD1	TRBJ2-7	ATGTDSYEQY
TRBV9	NA	TRBJ2-5	ASSALPQDPYQETQY
TRBV5-6	NA	TRBJ2-7	ASSLEGNYEQY
TRBV7-6	NA	TRBJ1-2	ASSPDPGDYGYT
TRBV11-3	NA	TRBJ2-5	ASSPGAIEGETQY
TRBV10-2	NA	TRBJ1-2	ASSDWGETGAGYT
TRBV3-1/TRBV3-2	TRBD1	TRBJ1-1	ASRNRGDTEAF
TRBV5-1	NA	TRBJ2-3	ASSLQRLSTDTQY
TRBV4-3	TRBD1	TRBJ1-5	ASSQEDRGPQPQH
TRBV7-3	NA	TRBJ2-2	ATGRNTGELF
TRBV6-2/TRBV6-3	TRBD2	TRBJ2-7	ASSTSGLVGEQY
TRBV10-1	TRBD1	TRBJ1-4	ASSLHRGPEKLF
TRBV18	NA	TRBJ2-1	ASSGTGVNEQF
TRBV11-2	NA	TRBJ2-2	ASRFSSTGELF
TRBV5-1	TRBD1	TRBJ2-5	ASSQSGTGQETQY
TRBV7-9	TRBD1	TRBJ2-3	ASRTGGAYTQY
TRBV27	NA	TRBJ2-5	ASSFFQAPETQY
TRBV2	NA	TRBJ2-2	ASTGTPPNTGELF
TRBV3-1/TRBV3-2	NA	TRBJ2-7	ASSAQGGPYEQY
TRBV6-5	TRBD2	TRBJ2-7	ASSYVSGGAYEQY
TRBV7-8	NA	TRBJ1-2	ASSSETGVGGYT
TRBV28	NA	TRBJ1-2	ASSLTGYGYT
TRBV5-1	NA	TRBJ2-3	ASSRQSTDTQY
TRBV6-5	TRBD1	TRBJ2-7	ASRGTGGDEQY
TRBV19	NA	TRBJ1-5	ASSIGGYSNQPQH
TRBV28	NA	TRBJ1-1	ASSRGVLTEAF
TRBV11-2	NA	TRBJ2-3	ASSTLTPASPAQY
TRBV10-3	NA	TRBJ2-5	ATRGAPEGTQY
TRBV4-3	NA	TRBJ1-2	ASSQDLVSLALYGYT
TRBV4-1	TRBD2	TRBJ2-1	ASSQEAGIAREQF
TRBV6-6	NA	TRBJ1-1	ASSLGDTEAF
TRBV14	TRBD1	TRBJ1-2	ASSPDRVYGYT
TRBV6-5	NA	TRBJ1-2	ASSRGQGYT
TRBV27	NA	TRBJ1-6	ASSLDSSYNSPLH
TRBV19	NA	TRBJ1-2	ASSIRTGYGYT
TRBV28	TRBD1	TRBJ1-2	ASSPPDRMSAT
TRBV11-3	NA	TRBJ2-7	ASSLSDLHEQY
TRBV27	TRBD1	TRBJ1-6	ASRTGYSPLH
TRBV19	TRBD2	TRBJ2-3	ASSIGTSGGILDTQY
TRBV25-1	NA	TRBJ2-5	ASSERTAQETQY
TRBV6-1	NA	TRBJ2-7	ASSEHQTEQY
TRBV10-2	TRBD1	TRBJ1-4	ARPGQGVPIPVEKLF